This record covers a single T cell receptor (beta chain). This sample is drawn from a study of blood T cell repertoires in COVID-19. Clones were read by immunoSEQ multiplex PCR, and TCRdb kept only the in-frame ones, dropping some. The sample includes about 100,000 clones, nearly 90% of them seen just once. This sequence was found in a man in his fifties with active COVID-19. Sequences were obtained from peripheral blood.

This CDR3 reads CASSLYPAYEQYF. The CDR3 nucleotides are TGCGCCAGCAGCTTGTATCCGGCCTACGAGCAGTACTTC. The rearrangement joins TRBV5-1 to TRBJ2-7; D not resolved. Trimming cost V 1 base and J 2 bases, with 7 bases left between them. Germline V gene sequence: CDR1 SGHRS, CDR2 YFSETQ. The CDR3 runs to 13 residues.